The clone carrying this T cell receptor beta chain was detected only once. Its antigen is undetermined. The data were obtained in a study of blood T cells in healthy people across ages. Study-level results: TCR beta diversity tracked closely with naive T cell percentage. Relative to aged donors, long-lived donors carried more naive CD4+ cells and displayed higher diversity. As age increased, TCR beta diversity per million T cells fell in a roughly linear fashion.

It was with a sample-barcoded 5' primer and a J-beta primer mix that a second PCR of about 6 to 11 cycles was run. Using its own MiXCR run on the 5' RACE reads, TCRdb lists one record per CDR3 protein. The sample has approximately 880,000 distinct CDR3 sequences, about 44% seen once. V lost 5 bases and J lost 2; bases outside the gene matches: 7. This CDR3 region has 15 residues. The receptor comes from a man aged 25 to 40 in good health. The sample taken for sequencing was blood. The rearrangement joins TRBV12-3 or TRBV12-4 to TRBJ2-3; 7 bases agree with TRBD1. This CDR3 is CASSRQGVDTDTQYF. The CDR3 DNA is TGTGCCAGCAGTAGACAGGGAGTGGACACAGATACGCAGTATTTT.